This T cell receptor beta chain was identified during a study of graft-versus-host responses after intestinal transplantation. Whole-study context: Those transplanted obtained multivisceral, liver-intestinal, or isolated intestinal grafts. Anti-thymocyte globulin induction preceded roughly 3 years of tacrolimus and steroid maintenance in all recipients. Study-wide findings and caveats: Present in recipient marrow, GvH clones included some that appeared first in ileum or blood. Early post-transplant falls in HvG clones accompanied the peak levels of circulating GvH clones.

Clones were read by immunoSEQ multiplex PCR, and TCRdb kept only the in-frame ones, dropping some. Here the sample spans over 85,000 clones, approximately 94% being singletons. In germline, CDR1 is SEHNR, CDR2 FQNEAQ (reference sequence). The V and J ends lost 4 bases and 2 bases, in that order; junction bases with no gene match: 5. CDR3 length equals 14 residues. About this clone: Its target is not known.

The TCR originated in a human donor who was the organ donor for an intestinal transplant. The sequencing used unstimulated CD4+ T cells sorted from spleen or lymph node cells, collected before transplant. This chain joins TRBV7-9 and TRBJ2-7; 7 bases map to TRBD1. CDR3 sequence (DNA): TGTGCCAGCAGCTCCACGACAGGGACCTACGAGCAGTACTTC. Protein sequence: CASSSTTGTYEQYF.